This T cell receptor (beta chain) was profiled in a study of cytomegalovirus exposure and HLA in healthy donors. Points on this clone: The antigen remains unidentified.

Study results and caveats: Across donors, most TCRs were seen rarely, yet some public ones were widespread. Versus the approximately 700-donor mean, an Asian-associated ancestry cluster reportedly showed fewer N-insertions in a later analysis.

Primers: 60 Vbeta forward and 13 Jbeta reverse. Only in-frame clones appear in the TCRdb table, and some are missing; sequencing was by immunoSEQ multiplex PCR. The table includes 150,000 to 180,000 clones, about 75% detected once. Each of the donors was a healthy bone marrow donor. Germline V gene sequence: CDR1 LGHNT, CDR2 FRNRAP. With 3 bases removed from V and 2 bases from J, the gap between germline ends came to 14 bases. The CDR3 consists of 15 residues. This receptor was identified in a man younger than 30 in good health and CMV-seronegative. Source material: PBMCs. The chain is built from TRBV12-5 and TRBJ2-7; TRBD2 is a possible D gene (6 bases). This CDR3 reads CASGFVREPAYEQYF. CDR3 coding DNA: TGTGCTAGTGGTTTCGTCCGGGAGCCAGCCTACGAGCAGTACTTC.